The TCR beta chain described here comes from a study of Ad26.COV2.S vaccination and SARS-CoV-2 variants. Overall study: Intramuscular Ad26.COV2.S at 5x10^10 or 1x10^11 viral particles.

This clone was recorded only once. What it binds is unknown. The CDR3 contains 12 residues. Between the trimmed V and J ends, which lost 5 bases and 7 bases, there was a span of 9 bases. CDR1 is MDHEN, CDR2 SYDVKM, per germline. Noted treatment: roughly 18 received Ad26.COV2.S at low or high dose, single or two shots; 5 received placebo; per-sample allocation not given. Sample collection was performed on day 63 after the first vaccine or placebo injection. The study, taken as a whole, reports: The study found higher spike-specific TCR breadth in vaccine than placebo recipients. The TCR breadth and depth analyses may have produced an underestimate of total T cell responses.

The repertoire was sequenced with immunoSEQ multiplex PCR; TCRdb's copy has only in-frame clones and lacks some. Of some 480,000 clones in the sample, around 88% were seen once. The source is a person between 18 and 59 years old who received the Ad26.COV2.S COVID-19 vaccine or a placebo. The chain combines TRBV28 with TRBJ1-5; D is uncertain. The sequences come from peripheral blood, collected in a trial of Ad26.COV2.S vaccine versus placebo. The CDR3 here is CASSTLGQPQHF. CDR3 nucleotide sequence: TGTGCCAGCAGTACGCTTGGCCAGCCCCAGCATTTT.